Below, 2 T cell receptor beta chains from the same sample are listed, as sequenced in a study of OX40 agonist ivuxolimab in advanced cancers. This table comes from immunoSEQ multiplex PCR, and its TCRdb copy is limited to in-frame clones, with some not included. There are about 67,000 clones in the sample; about 89% occur only once, and 3.5% to 4.5% lies in the top ten. Sequenced material: CD4+ or CD8+ T cells sorted from blood, taken in a trial of the OX40 agonist ivuxolimab. The origin of the receptors is an adult with an advanced solid tumor such as melanoma, head and neck, liver or kidney cancer.

This clone came up once. Sequence at one end of the junction differs from germline and may be a read error. The chain uses TRBV15 and TRBJ2-1, with 13 positions matching TRBD2. The germline gives CDR1 LNHNV, CDR2 YYDKDF (reference sequence). The CDR3 consists of 18 residues. CDR3: CATSGLAGVRFSNNEQFF. The DNA of the CDR3 is TGTGCCACCAGCGGACTAGCGGGAGTTAGGTTCTCCAACAATGAGCAGTTCTTC.

This clone was seen only once. The V call is TRBV30, the J call TRBJ1-2; D is ambiguous. Trimming removed 8 bases at V and 2 bases at J, with 21 bases between. The CDR3 loop spans 15 amino acids. Germline-derived CDR1 and CDR2 are GTSNPN and SVGIG (reference sequence). CDR3 loop: CAGNLDGRLNYGYTF. CDR3 nucleotides: TGTGCCGGGAACTTGGACGGGCGCTTAAACTATGGCTACACCTTC. Supplemented by reference TRBV30 and TRBJ1-2, the full variable domain reads SQTIHQWPATLVQPVGSPLSLECTVEGTSNPNLYWYRQAAGRGLQLLFYSVGIGQISSEVPQNLSASRPQDRQFILSSKKLLLSDSGFYLCAGNLDGRLNYGYTFGSGTRLTVV.